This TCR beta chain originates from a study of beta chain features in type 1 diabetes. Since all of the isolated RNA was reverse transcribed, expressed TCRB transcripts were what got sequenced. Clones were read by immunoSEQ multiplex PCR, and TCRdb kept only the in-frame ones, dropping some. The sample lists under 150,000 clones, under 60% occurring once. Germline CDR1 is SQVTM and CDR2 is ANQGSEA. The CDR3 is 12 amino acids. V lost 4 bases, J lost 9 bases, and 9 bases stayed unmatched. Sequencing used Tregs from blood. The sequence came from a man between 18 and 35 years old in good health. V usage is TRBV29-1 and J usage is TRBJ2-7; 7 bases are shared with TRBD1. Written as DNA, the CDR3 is TGCAGCGTTGTCTCACAGGGGAACGGGCAGTACTTC. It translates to CSVVSQGNGQYF.